These 10 T cell receptor beta chains originate from one sample sequenced in a study of blood T cell repertoires in COVID-19. Sequencing used immunoSEQ multiplex PCR; TCRdb keeps in-frame clones, though not all of them. The sample gives approximately 66,000 clones, approximately 90% of which show up once; just under 8.5% is in the top ten. Sequencing was carried out using peripheral blood. The origin of the receptors is a human donor with active COVID-19. The donor label of this sample is uncertain.

Here the CDR3 DNA reads TGCGCCAGCAGCTTGGCGCGGGGGAGTGCAACTAATGAAAAACTGTTTTTT. Its protein product is CASSLARGSATNEKLFF. V and J are TRBV5-1 and TRBJ1-4; perhaps TRBD1 as D (5 bases). From germline, CDR1 is SGHRS and CDR2 YFSETQ. Trimming took 0 bases from V and 0 from J, leaving 12 bases between them. This CDR3 is 17 amino acids long.

This chain connects TRBV21-1 to TRBJ2-7; the D segment call TRBD1 is taken from the table without a DNA check. TRBV21-1 is classified as a pseudogene. There are 16 residues in the CDR3. CDR3 protein: CASSKPTGIKNYEQYF. The CDR3 DNA reads TGTGCCAGCAGCAAACCAACAGGGATAAAGAACTACGAGCAGTACTTC.

The CDR3 loop reads CASSQAPGQGSGYTF. The DNA for the CDR3 is TGTGCCAGCAGCCAGGCCCCGGGACAGGGGAGCGGCTACACCTTC. The chain couples TRBV4-2 to TRBJ1-2; 10 positions agree with TRBD1. Germline loops: CDR1 LGHNA, CDR2 YNFKEQ. J gave up 8 bases and V 3 bases, and 9 bases lay outside the gene matches. CDR3 length equals 15 residues.

The chain carries TRBV27 and TRBJ1-1; possible D gene TRBD1, 5 bases. Germline values: CDR1 MNHEY, CDR2 SMNVEV (reference sequence). The length of the CDR3 is 15 residues. Between the trimmed V and J ends, which lost 5 bases and 5 bases, there was a span of 18 bases. This chain's CDR3 is CASSRFDSPWTEAFF. The CDR3 nucleotides are TGTGCCAGCAGTCGGTTCGACAGTCCTTGGACTGAAGCTTTCTTT.

The chain uses TRBV28 and TRBJ1-5, with D perhaps matching TRBD1 (5 bases). CDR1 and CDR2 (germline): MDHEN, SYDVKM. V was trimmed by 7 bases and J by 0 bases, leaving 13 bases between them. This CDR3 has 15 amino acids. Written as DNA, the CDR3 is TGTGCCAGCACTTTTTCGGGGGATAGCAATCAGCCCCAGCATTTT. Encoded protein: CASTFSGDSNQPQHF. Drawing the rest from reference TRBV28 and TRBJ1-5, the complete variable domain is DVKVTQSSRYLVKRTGEKVFLECVQDMDHENMFWYRQDPGLGLRLIYFSYDVKMKEKGDIPEGYSVSREKKERFSLILESASTNQTSMYLCASTFSGDSNQPQHFGDGTRLSIL.

This clone was seen a single time. The chain uses TRBV5-1 and TRBJ2-5; D ambiguous. V was pared by 2 bases and J by 5 bases, with 10 bases between. The V gene's germline CDR1 is SGHRS and CDR2 YFSETQ. This CDR3 has 13 residues. The CDR3 region has the DNA TGCGCCAGCAGCTTACGGGTCGGGGAGACCCAGTACTTC. Amino acids: CASSLRVGETQYF.

This rearrangement joins TRBV2 to TRBJ1-5, with D possibly being TRBD1 (6 bases). The germline CDR1 and CDR2 sequences are SNHLY and FYNNEI. The length of the CDR3 is 15 residues. Between the trimmed V and J ends, which lost 6 bases and 3 bases, there was a span of 15 bases. The chain's CDR3 is CASSKEGQPNQPQHF. CDR3 coding DNA: TGTGCCAGCAGCAAAGAAGGACAGCCCAATCAGCCCCAGCATTTT.

This chain uses TRBV6-5 with TRBJ2-3; TRBD2 aligns across 7 bases. V shed 6 bases, J shed 4 bases, and the junction held 10 bases outside the gene matches. The CDR3 is 15 residues long. Germline V gives CDR1 MNHEY, CDR2 SVGAGI. Here the CDR3 reads CASSPVGGLADTQYF. As DNA, the CDR3 is TGTGCCAGCAGCCCCGTGGGGGGGTTGGCAGATACGCAGTATTTT.

The chain links TRBV27 to TRBJ2-1; 8 bases fit TRBD2. V lost 4 bases, J lost 7 bases, and 9 bases stayed unmatched. The CDR3 has 15 amino acids. Germline loops: CDR1 MNHEY, CDR2 SMNVEV (reference sequence). The CDR3 loop is CASSSLAGTENEQFF. For the CDR3, the DNA is TGTGCCAGCAGTTCCTTAGCGGGGACCGAGAATGAGCAGTTCTTC.

J is TRBJ2-3 and V is TRBV7-3; 9 bases line up with TRBD2. The CDR3 loop spans 16 amino acids. V dropped 5 bases and J dropped 0; count of bases not matched to a gene: 6. Germline V lookup: CDR1 SGHTA, CDR2 FQGTGA. The CDR3 is CASSKLAGTSTDTQYF. In nucleotides, the CDR3 is TGTGCCAGCAGCAAACTAGCGGGTACCAGCACAGATACGCAGTATTTT.